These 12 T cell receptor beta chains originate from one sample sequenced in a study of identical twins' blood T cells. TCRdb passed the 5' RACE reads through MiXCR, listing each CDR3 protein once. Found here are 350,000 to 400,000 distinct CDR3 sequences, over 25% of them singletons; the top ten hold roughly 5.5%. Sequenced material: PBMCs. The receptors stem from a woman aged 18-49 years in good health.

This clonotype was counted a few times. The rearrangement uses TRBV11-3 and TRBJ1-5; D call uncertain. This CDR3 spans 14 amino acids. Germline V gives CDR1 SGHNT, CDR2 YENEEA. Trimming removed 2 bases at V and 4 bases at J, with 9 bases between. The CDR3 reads CASSLYGPNQPQHF. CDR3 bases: TGTGCCAGCAGCTTATACGGGCCGAATCAGCCCCAGCATTTT.

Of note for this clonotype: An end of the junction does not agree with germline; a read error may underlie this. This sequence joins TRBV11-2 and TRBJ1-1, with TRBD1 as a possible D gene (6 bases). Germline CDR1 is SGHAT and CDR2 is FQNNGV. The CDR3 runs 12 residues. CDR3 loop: CVSSPQQGQAFF. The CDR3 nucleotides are TGTGTCAGCAGCCCACAACAGGGCCAAGCTTTCTTT.

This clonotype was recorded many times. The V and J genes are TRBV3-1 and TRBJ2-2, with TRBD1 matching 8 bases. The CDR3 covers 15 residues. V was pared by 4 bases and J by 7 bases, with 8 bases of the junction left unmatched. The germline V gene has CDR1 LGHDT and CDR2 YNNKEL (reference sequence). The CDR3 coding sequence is TGTGCCAGCAGCCTGGACAGGGACCTGATCGGGGAGCTGTTTTTT. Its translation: CASSLDRDLIGELFF.

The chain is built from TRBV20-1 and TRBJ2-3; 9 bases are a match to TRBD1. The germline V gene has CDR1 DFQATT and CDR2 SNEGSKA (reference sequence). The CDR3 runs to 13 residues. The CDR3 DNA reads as TGCGTAATCCGGACAGGGGCCACAGATACGCAGTATTTT. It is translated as CVIRTGATDTQYF.

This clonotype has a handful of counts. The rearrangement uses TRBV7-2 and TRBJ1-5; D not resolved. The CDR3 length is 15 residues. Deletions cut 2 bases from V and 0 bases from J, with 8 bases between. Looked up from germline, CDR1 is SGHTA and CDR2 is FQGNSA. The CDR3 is CASSLKADSNQPQHF. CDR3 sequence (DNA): TGTGCCAGCAGCTTAAAAGCAGATAGCAATCAGCCCCAGCATTTT.

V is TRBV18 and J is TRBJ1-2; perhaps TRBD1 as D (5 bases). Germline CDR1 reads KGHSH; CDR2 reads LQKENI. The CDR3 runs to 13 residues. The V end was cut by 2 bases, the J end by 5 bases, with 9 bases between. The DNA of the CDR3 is TGTGCCAGCTCACCAAGGGGTCAGTATGGCTACACCTTC. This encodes CASSPRGQYGYTF.

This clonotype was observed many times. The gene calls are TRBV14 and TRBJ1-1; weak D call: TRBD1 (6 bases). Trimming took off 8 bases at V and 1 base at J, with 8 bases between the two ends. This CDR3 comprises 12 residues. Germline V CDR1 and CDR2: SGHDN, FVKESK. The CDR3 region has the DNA TGTGCCAGCTCACAGGGGAACACTGAAGCTTTCTTT. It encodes CASSQGNTEAFF.

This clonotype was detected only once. The CDR3 DNA is TGTGCCAGCACCAACCACCCGGGAATGGGAGAGACTGAAGCTTTCTTT. Amino acid sequence: CASTNHPGMGETEAFF. The rearrangement links TRBV7-2 to TRBJ1-1, with D unresolved. V was pared by 7 bases and J by 5 bases, with 23 bases between. This CDR3 contains 16 residues. Per germline, CDR1 SGHTA and CDR2 FQGNSA.

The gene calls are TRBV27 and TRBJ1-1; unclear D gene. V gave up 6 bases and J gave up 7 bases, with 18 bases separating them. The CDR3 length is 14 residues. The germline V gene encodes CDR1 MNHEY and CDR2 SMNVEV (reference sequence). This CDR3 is CASSRFAAGFEAFF. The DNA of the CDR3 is TGTGCCAGCAGCAGATTCGCAGCGGGGTTTGAAGCTTTCTTT.

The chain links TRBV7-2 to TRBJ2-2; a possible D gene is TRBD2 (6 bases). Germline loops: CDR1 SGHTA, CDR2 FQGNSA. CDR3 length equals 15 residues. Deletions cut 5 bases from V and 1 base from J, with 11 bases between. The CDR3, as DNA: TGTGCCAGCAGCGTGACTAGACAGAACACCGGGGAGCTGTTTTTT. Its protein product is CASSVTRQNTGELFF.

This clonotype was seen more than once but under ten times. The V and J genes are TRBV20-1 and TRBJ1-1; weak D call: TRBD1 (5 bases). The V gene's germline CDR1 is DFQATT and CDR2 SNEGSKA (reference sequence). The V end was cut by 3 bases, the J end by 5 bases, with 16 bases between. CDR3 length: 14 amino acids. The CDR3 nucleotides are TGCAGTGCTAGGCGGGGCGCCGGATGGACTGAAGCTTTCTTT. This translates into CSARRGAGWTEAFF.

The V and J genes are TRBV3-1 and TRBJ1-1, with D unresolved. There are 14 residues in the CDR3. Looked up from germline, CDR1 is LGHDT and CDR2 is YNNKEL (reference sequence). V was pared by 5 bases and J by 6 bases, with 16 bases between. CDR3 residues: CASSSRASVAEAFF. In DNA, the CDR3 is TGTGCCAGCAGCAGTCGCGCGTCCGTCGCTGAAGCTTTCTTT. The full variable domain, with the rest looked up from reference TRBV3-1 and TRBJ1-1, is DTAVSQTPKYLVTQMGNDKSIKCEQNLGHDTMYWYKQDSKKFLKIMFSYNNKELIINETVPNRFSPKSPDKAHLNLHINSLELGDSAVYFCASSSRASVAEAFFGQGTRLTVV.